The text below deals with one T cell receptor (beta chain). The sample belongs to a study of cytomegalovirus exposure and HLA in healthy donors. Study-level information: Most genotyped donors, about 81% of around 370, had Caucasian-associated genetic ancestry.

PCR amplification relied on 60 Vbeta primers (plus 13 Jbeta primers). As originally analysed: A later analysis tallied some 84 million unique TCR beta chains, about 9.9 million of them shared. Sequencing used immunoSEQ multiplex PCR; TCRdb keeps in-frame clones, though not all of them. D and trimming were read from the DNA, whereas the V and J calls and clone size are those reported in that table. The data contain 120,000 or so clones, around 77% of them singletons. This CDR3 spans 16 amino acids. CDR1 and CDR2 from the germline V gene are SGHNT and YYREEE (reference sequence). The germline V and J ends were trimmed by 2 bases and 1 base, with 13 bases remaining between them.

This sequence was found in a man aged 18 to 29 in good health and CMV-seropositive. The sequenced material came from PBMCs. This chain connects TRBV5-4 to TRBJ2-1; unclear D gene. CDR3 region: CASSLISPRSYNEQFF. The CDR3 bases are TGTGCCAGCAGCTTAATTTCTCCGCGATCCTACAATGAGCAGTTCTTC.